This TCR beta chain was obtained from a study of shared clonotypes between healthy human individuals (dated by TCRdb to the early 2020s). Broadly, across the study: Three men and a couple of women, aged 18 to 49 years, made up the cohort. To increase sequencing depth and limit assay-specific biases, different laboratories used diverse techniques to prepare libraries and sequence TCR repertoires. The study deeply sequenced blood TCR repertoires of about five healthy adults to estimate repertoire size and the extent of clonotype sharing between individuals. Between about 0.9 and 10 billion PBMCs per donor were obtained by leukapheresis. For each donor, CD4 naive and CD4 memory were each run on three plates, CD8 naive on two plates, and CD8 memory on one plate.

The donors were healthy, HIV-negative adults who had no recently reported acute infections or vaccinations. Every donor was a Caucasian adult living in Nashville, Tennessee, USA. Magnetic negative selection was used to enrich CD4+ T cells, after which naive cells were positively selected on CD45RA and the negative fraction became the memory subset. Blood was obtained by leukapheresis, after which PBMCs were separated by Ficoll-Histopaque density gradient centrifugation and cryopreserved in liquid nitrogen vapor phase. Purity and quantity of every magnetically sorted T cell population were checked by analytical flow cytometry. From each sorted fraction, genomic DNA was isolated and quantified by UV absorbance on a Nanodrop 2000c. The junction shows trimming of 5 bases on V and 0 bases on J, and the gene matches do not reach 4 bases of it. The CDR3 holds 16 amino acids from the cysteine to the phenylalanine. CDR3 DNA only is kept here, 48 bases in frame from base 1. The germline V gene encodes CDR1 MRHNA and CDR2 SNTAGT.

In this sample, this clone turned up many times. Its antigen target is currently unknown. Nothing much larger sits one base from this clone, and base qualities are not available. Results and caveats for the whole study, not just this receptor: Even with the large sequencing depth, rarefaction of the sorted-subset datasets indicated that sequencing was incomplete. Compared with non-shared clonotypes, clonotypes shared by all four sorted-subset donors had higher generation probabilities. Sharing across four donors was observed for roughly 5.4% of naive CD4, over 3% of naive CD8, about 2.3% of memory CD4, and less than 0.45% of memory CD8 clonotypes. Sampling was restricted to blood, and TCR repertoires in tissues likely differ from the TCR repertoires found in blood. Pairwise subsampling indicated that sequencing depth was expected to affect the degree of clonotype sharing among donors. Estimated clonotype richness was generally larger for naive than for memory subsets. Because the study included a small number of donors, the genetic and exposure-history diversity represented was limited.

Using the deep immunoSEQ assay, TCR CDR3 regions were amplified from genomic DNA by multiplex PCR. For each cell subset, the extracted genomic DNA was distributed evenly across all wells of several immunoSEQ 96-well plates, and each plate served as one replicate. For sorted subsets, about 0.2 ug genomic DNA, equal to tens of thousands of T cell genomes, was loaded into each replicate PCR. Purified libraries were measured with a Qubit 3.0 fluorometer, size-checked on a Bioanalyzer 2100, and measured again with the KAPA Library Quantification kit. Every immunoSEQ 96-well plate was sequenced on a separate single-read 150-cycle Illumina NextSeq 550 flow cell. The source study handled its data this way. Because the immunoSEQ output held only junctional sequences and lacked quality scores, the filtering could not match the filtering applied to full-length reads. Sequences were annotated with PyIR, a Python wrapper for IgBLAST v1.9, and V/J genes and CDR3 were assigned using IMGT germline references. Reads were removed for weak V/J assignments (E-value above 1e-6), missing CDR3, stop codons, out-of-frame junctions, or ambiguous translated residues. V3J clonotypes were defined as sequences sharing the same inferred V gene, J gene, and CDR3 amino acid sequence. To compute the percentage overlap between repertoires, the number of shared unique clonotypes was divided by the size of the smaller repertoire. Repertoire richness was assessed with RTK rarefaction, the Chao1 estimator, and Recon v2.1 estimates of unobserved clonotypes. Generation probabilities were computed with OLGA for all TCRbeta clonotypes obtained by the gDNA method from a handful of donors. The immuneACCESS repertoire file appears here via TCRdb, limited to in-frame rearrangements. These files lack a portion of the clones; in checked studies, under half of the deficit traces to unresolved V genes, and the cause of the others is not known. V and J calls and clone size are those listed in that table; D and trimming were worked out from the DNA. This sample comprises roughly 2.6 million clones, around nine tenths of them detected only once. 0.13% to 0.15% of the sample rests with the top ten.

The clonotype was recovered from a man between 18 and 29 years old in good health. Here the chain combines TRBV6-4 and TRBJ2-1; the junction holds 10 bases that match TRBD1. Material for sequencing was naive CD4+ T cells sorted from blood. The cell subset or site label here, explained by the study, means: CD45RA+ positively selected. DNA sequence: TGTGCCAGCAGTCCCGGGACAGGGGCCTCCTACAATGAGCAGTTCTTC. Its amino acids are CASSPGTGASYNEQFF.